This TCR beta chain was observed in a study of blood T cell repertoires in COVID-19. Assay used: immunoSEQ multiplex PCR; TCRdb lists only in-frame clones, some missing. The table shows fewer than 400,000 clones, with about 86% occurring only once. The sequenced sample consisted of peripheral blood. This clonotype originated in a man younger than 45 with active or convalescent COVID-19.

The chain's CDR3 is CASSSGTSGALLGGELFF. DNA for the CDR3: TGTGCCAGCAGCTCCGGGACTAGCGGAGCCCTCCTTGGCGGGGAGCTGTTTTTT. The gene calls are TRBV7-3 and TRBJ2-2; 11 bases agree with TRBD2. Per the germline V gene, CDR1 is SGHTA and CDR2 is FQGTGA. With V trimmed by 4 bases and J by 7 bases, 14 bases remained unmatched. The CDR3 runs to 18 residues. Full variable domain (remainder filled in from reference TRBV7-3 and TRBJ2-2): GAGVSQTPSNKVTEKGKYVELRCDPISGHTALYWYRQSLGQGPEFLIYFQGTGAADDSGLPNDRFFAVRPEGSVSTLKIQRTERGDSAVYLCASSSGTSGALLGGELFFGEGSRLTVL.